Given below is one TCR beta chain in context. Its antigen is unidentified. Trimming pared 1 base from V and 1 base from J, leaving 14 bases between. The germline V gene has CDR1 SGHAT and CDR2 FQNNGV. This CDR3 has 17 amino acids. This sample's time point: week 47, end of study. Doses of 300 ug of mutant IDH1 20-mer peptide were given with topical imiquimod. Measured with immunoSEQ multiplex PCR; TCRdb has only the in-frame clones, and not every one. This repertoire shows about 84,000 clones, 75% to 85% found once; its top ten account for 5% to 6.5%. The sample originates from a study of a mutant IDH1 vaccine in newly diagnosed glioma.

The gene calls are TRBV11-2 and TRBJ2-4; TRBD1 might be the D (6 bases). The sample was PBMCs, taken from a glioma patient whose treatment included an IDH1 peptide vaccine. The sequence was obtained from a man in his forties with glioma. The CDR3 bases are TGTGCCAGCAGCTTAGTACCAGGGGCTCAGGCCAAAAACATTCAGTACTTC. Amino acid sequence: CASSLVPGAQAKNIQYF.